A single sample is the source of the 29 T cell receptor beta chains below, sequenced in a study of blood T cell repertoires in COVID-19. Only in-frame clones appear in the TCRdb table, and some are missing; sequencing was by immunoSEQ multiplex PCR. The repertoire includes about 250,000 clones, roughly 80% of them detected once, and over 3% sits in the top ten. Material for sequencing was peripheral blood. The receptors shown here come from a woman between 35 and 50 years old with active or convalescent COVID-19.

The chain joins TRBV6-6 to TRBJ2-1; a possible D gene is TRBD2 (6 bases). Germline CDR1 is MNHNY and CDR2 is SVGAGI (reference sequence). V lost 5 bases and J 7 bases, leaving 12 bases between the germline ends. CDR3 length: 13 residues. The CDR3 region is CASSRVAGNEQFF. The DNA for the CDR3 is TGTGCCAGCAGTAGGGTTGCGGGGAATGAGCAGTTCTTC.

V is TRBV7-9 and J is TRBJ2-1, with 11 bases matching TRBD2. The CDR3 has 17 amino acids. With 2 bases clipped from V and 4 bases from J, the junction kept 7 bases outside the gene matches. Germline CDR1 and CDR2: SEHNR and FQNEAQ (reference sequence). The CDR3 spells CASSLPLAGGKYNEQFF. For the CDR3, the DNA is TGTGCCAGCAGCTTACCGTTAGCGGGGGGGAAGTACAATGAGCAGTTCTTC. Based on the CDR3 plus reference TRBV7-9 and TRBJ2-1, the full variable domain is DTGVSQNPRHKITKRGQNVTFRCDPISEHNRLYWYRQTLGQGPEFLTYFQNEAQLEKSRLLSDRFSAERPKGSFSTLEIQRTEQGDSAMYLCASSLPLAGGKYNEQFFGPGTRLTVL.

This clone was detected once. The chain uses TRBV5-1 and TRBJ2-4; TRBD1 aligns across 8 bases. This CDR3 is 13 amino acids long. CDR1 is SGHRS, CDR2 YFSETQ, per germline. Losses at the gene ends were 5 bases for V and 3 bases for J; bases not matched to a gene: 1. The CDR3 DNA reads as TGCGCCAGCAGGGACAGGGACAAAAACATTCAGTACTTC. Translated, it gives CASRDRDKNIQYF. The full variable domain, in which reference TRBV5-1 and TRBJ2-4 provide the parts outside the CDR3, is KAGVTQTPRYLIKTRGQQVTLSCSPISGHRSVSWYQQTPGQGLQFLFEYFSETQRNKGNFPGRFSGRQFSNSRSEMNVSTLELGDSALYLCASRDRDKNIQYFGAGTRLSVL.

V is TRBV7-9 and J is TRBJ2-1; D not certain. The V end was cut by 3 bases, the J end by 4 bases, with 10 bases between. The CDR3 is 14 residues long. From germline, CDR1 is SEHNR and CDR2 FQNEAQ (reference sequence). DNA for the CDR3: TGTGCCAGCAGCTTGGCCGGGTCTTACAATGAGCAGTTCTTC. It translates to CASSLAGSYNEQFF.

The genes are TRBV19 and TRBJ2-2; unclear D gene. This CDR3 has 15 residues. V was clipped by 0 bases and J by 4 bases, with 9 bases between them. Germline V lookup: CDR1 LNHDA, CDR2 SQIVND (reference sequence). The CDR3 is CASSIDFGSTGELFF. The CDR3 DNA reads TGTGCCAGTAGTATAGATTTTGGCAGCACCGGGGAGCTGTTTTTT.

The chain couples TRBV7-2 to TRBJ2-2; TRBD2 aligns across 7 bases. V lost 5 bases to trimming and J lost 6 bases; unmatched junction nucleotides: 3. This CDR3 is 13 amino acids long. The germline gives CDR1 SGHTA, CDR2 FQGNSA. The CDR3 region is CASSQLAPGELFF. CDR3 sequence (DNA): TGTGCCAGCAGCCAACTAGCGCCCGGGGAGCTGTTTTTT.

The CDR3 region has the DNA TGTGCCAGCAGACAATACGAGACCCAGTACTTC. This gives the protein CASRQYETQYF. The V gene is TRBV12-3 or TRBV12-4, the J gene TRBJ2-5; no clear D gene. The germline V and J ends were trimmed by 6 bases and 5 bases, with 7 bases remaining between them. There are 11 residues in the CDR3.

The rearrangement uses TRBV19 and TRBJ1-1, with a weak D call TRBD1 (6 bases). V was cut by 3 bases and J by 7 bases, with 12 bases left in between. The CDR3 spans 13 residues. Germline V gene lookup returns CDR1 LNHDA and CDR2 SQIVND (reference sequence). The CDR3 spells CASSIFSGVEAFF. As DNA, the CDR3 is TGTGCCAGTAGTATCTTTTCAGGGGTTGAAGCTTTCTTT.

This rearrangement joins TRBV7-2 to TRBJ1-3; no clear D. V was trimmed by 4 bases and J by 0 bases, leaving 7 bases between them. Looked up from germline, CDR1 is SGHTA and CDR2 is FQGNSA. The CDR3 is 14 amino acids. CDR3 DNA: TGTGCCAGCAGCTCTGCGGGCTCTGGAAACACCATATATTTT. Translating it yields CASSSAGSGNTIYF. The whole variable domain, remainder taken from reference TRBV7-2 and TRBJ1-3, is GAGVSQSPSNKVTEKGKDVELRCDPISGHTALYWYRQSLGQGLEFLIYFQGNSAPDKSGLPSDRFSAERTGGSVSTLTIQRTQQEDSAVYLCASSSAGSGNTIYFGEGSWLTVV.

The J gene is TRBJ2-7, the V gene TRBV28; TRBD1 matches at 7 bases. The CDR3 runs to 14 residues. Germline-derived CDR1 and CDR2 are MDHEN and SYDVKM. V trimming: 5 bases; J trimming: 1 base; junction bases outside the gene matches: 5. CDR3 protein: CASSQTGQSYEQYF. CDR3 nucleotides: TGTGCCAGCAGTCAAACGGGACAGTCCTACGAGCAGTACTTC.

The chain recombines TRBV6-5 with TRBJ1-2; 7 nucleotides match TRBD1. Germline V gene sequence: CDR1 MNHEY, CDR2 SVGAGI. The CDR3 runs 14 residues. V lost 4 bases to trimming and J lost 7 bases; unmatched junction nucleotides: 9. CDR3 DNA sequence: TGTGCCAGCAGTTCCCCCGAGGGGGCGTCTGGCTACACCTTC. Its translation is CASSSPEGASGYTF.

This clone was picked up many times. The chain joins TRBV5-5 to TRBJ2-3, with a tentative D call TRBD1 (6 bases). The CDR3 has 14 residues. V gave up 2 bases and J gave up 2 bases, with 9 bases separating them. CDR1 is SGHKS and CDR2 is YYEKEE in the germline V gene (reference sequence). The DNA for the CDR3 is TGTGCCAGCAGCTTTCGGGACACCACAGATACGCAGTATTTT. Its protein is CASSFRDTTDTQYF.

The V and J genes are TRBV5-6 and TRBJ1-2; D perhaps matches TRBD1 (5 bases). Trimming removed 4 bases at V and 2 bases at J, with 12 bases between. This CDR3 region has 14 residues. Germline assignment: CDR1 SGHDT and CDR2 YYEEEE. The CDR3 bases are TGTGCCAGCAGCCGGGACTCGACGAACTATGGCTACACCTTC. Amino acid sequence: CASSRDSTNYGYTF.

The chain joins TRBV7-9 to TRBJ2-5; 16 nucleotides line up with TRBD2. This CDR3 has 17 amino acids. The V segment lost 5 bases and the J segment 4 bases; nucleotides outside the gene matches: 7. Germline V gene data show CDR1 as SEHNR and CDR2 as FQNEAQ (reference sequence). The CDR3 loop is CASSRGTSGGAPETQYF. In DNA form, the CDR3 reads TGTGCCAGCAGCCGAGGGACTAGCGGGGGGGCCCCAGAGACCCAGTACTTC.

This chain joins TRBV6-5 and TRBJ2-3, with 8 bases aligning to TRBD1. With V trimmed by 5 bases and J by 9 bases, 4 bases remained unmatched. Per germline, CDR1 MNHEY and CDR2 SVGAGI. The CDR3 spans 12 residues. The CDR3 protein is CASSLDRGTQYF. CDR3 DNA sequence: TGTGCCAGCAGTCTCGACAGGGGCACGCAGTATTTT.

There are a few counts of this clone. The V and J genes are TRBV7-7 and TRBJ2-1; no definite D call. Trimming cost V 4 bases and J 5 bases, with 18 bases left between them. The CDR3 has 16 residues. CDR1 is SSHAT, CDR2 FNYEAQ, per germline (reference sequence). CDR3 amino acids: CASSSSPALTNNEQFF. The DNA of the CDR3 is TGTGCCAGCAGCTCATCTCCGGCCCTCACTAACAATGAGCAGTTCTTC.

The V and J genes are TRBV28 and TRBJ1-5, with D uncertain. Deletions cut 6 bases from V and 3 bases from J, with 12 bases between. Germline V lookup: CDR1 MDHEN, CDR2 SYDVKM. This CDR3 comprises 14 residues. The CDR3 region is CASRGAGPNQPQHF. The CDR3 DNA follows: TGTGCCAGCAGGGGAGCGGGCCCCAATCAGCCCCAGCATTTT.

The V gene is TRBV5-6, the J gene TRBJ1-3; possibly TRBD1 for D (5 bases). The CDR3 runs 16 residues. CDR1 SGHDT and CDR2 YYEEEE come from the germline V gene. Trimming pared 3 bases from V and 0 bases from J, leaving 13 bases between. For the CDR3, the DNA is TGTGCCAGCAGCTCGGGAGCAGGGACCTCTGGAAACACCATATATTTT. Its translation: CASSSGAGTSGNTIYF.

This clone has only one observation. V gene TRBV6-5 combines with J gene TRBJ1-6; 8 bases match TRBD1. CDR3 length equals 15 residues. The V segment lost 7 bases and the J segment 2 bases; nucleotides outside the gene matches: 4. The germline V gene encodes CDR1 MNHEY and CDR2 SVGAGI. Here the CDR3 DNA reads TGTGCCAGCAAGGGACAGGTCACCTATAATTCACCCCTCCACTTT. Encoded protein: CASKGQVTYNSPLHF.

On this clone: One end of the junction does not line up with germline, which may come from a read error. V and J are TRBV23-1 and TRBJ1-2, with 10 bases identical to TRBD1. TRBV23-1 is filed as an ORF, its function uncertain. The CDR3 is 14 amino acids. The CDR3 loop is CARSRRDRGDGYTF. CDR3 nucleotide sequence: TGCGCCCGCAGCCGCCGGGACAGGGGCGATGGCTACACCTTC.

The chain is built from TRBV9 and TRBJ2-2; 10 positions agree with TRBD2. In germline, CDR1 is SGDLS, CDR2 YYNGEE. The CDR3 contains 16 residues. The junction had 6 bases not matched to a gene; V was cut back by 6 bases and J by 1 base. Written as DNA, the CDR3 is TGTGCCAGCACAGCTAGCGGGAGAGTGAACACCGGGGAGCTGTTTTTT. Encoded protein: CASTASGRVNTGELFF.

This chain links TRBV5-1 with TRBJ1-2, with 7 bases matching TRBD1. CDR1 and CDR2 (germline): SGHRS, YFSETQ. The CDR3 runs to 15 residues. V trimming: 4 bases; J trimming: 0 bases; junction bases outside the gene matches: 6. This CDR3 reads CASSEGQPPNYGYTF. CDR3 nucleotides: TGCGCCAGCAGCGAGGGACAGCCCCCTAACTATGGCTACACCTTC.

The chain combines TRBV7-9 with TRBJ1-3; D is ambiguous. Germline V gives CDR1 SEHNR, CDR2 FQNEAQ (reference sequence). The CDR3 consists of 14 residues. Trimming removed 1 base at V and 0 bases at J, with 4 bases between. The CDR3: CASSLVFSGNTIYF. The CDR3 bases are TGTGCCAGCAGCTTAGTCTTCTCTGGAAACACCATATATTTT.

The chain uses TRBV5-5 and TRBJ1-4; 8 bases are a match to TRBD1. Germline CDR1 is SGHKS and CDR2 is YYEKEE (reference sequence). With V trimmed by 4 bases and J by 8 bases, 10 bases remained unmatched. CDR3 size: 15 residues. The CDR3 loop is CASSSGQGGYEKLFF. The DNA for the CDR3 is TGTGCCAGCAGCAGCGGACAGGGCGGTTACGAAAAACTGTTTTTT.

The chain couples TRBV15 to TRBJ2-5, with 7 bases that match TRBD2. The CDR3 consists of 13 residues. J lost 5 bases, V lost 3 bases, and 3 bases had no gene match. CDR1 LNHNV and CDR2 YYDKDF come from the germline V gene (reference sequence). CDR3 sequence: CATSRFGGETQYF. Here the CDR3 DNA reads TGTGCCACCAGCAGGTTCGGGGGGGAGACCCAGTACTTC.

This clone appeared a single time. V gene TRBV3-1 (or the pseudogene TRBV3-2) combines with J gene TRBJ1-6; D not resolved. The CDR3 covers 12 residues. The germline V gene encodes CDR1 LGHDT and CDR2 YNNKEL (reference sequence). V was pared by 4 bases and J by 9 bases, with 7 bases between. Written as DNA, the CDR3 is TGTGCCAGCAGCCCTGCTAGTTCACCCCTCCACTTT. Amino acid sequence: CASSPASSPLHF.

In its sample, this clone was seen a few times. The chain uses TRBV2 and TRBJ1-5, with no clear D. Trimming shortened V by 6 bases and J by 4 bases, and 13 bases separated the two germline ends. The germline V gene encodes CDR1 SNHLY and CDR2 FYNNEI. CDR3 length: 14 amino acids. The chain's CDR3 is CASRSGGLNQPQHF. The CDR3, as DNA: TGTGCCAGCAGATCAGGAGGGCTTAATCAGCCCCAGCATTTT.

The rearrangement joins TRBV27 to TRBJ2-3, with D possibly TRBD1 on 5 matching bases. V was cut by 6 bases and J by 2 bases, with 12 bases left in between. This CDR3 region has 14 residues. Germline assignment: CDR1 MNHEY and CDR2 SMNVEV (reference sequence). CDR3 region: CASSVRAFTDTQYF. CDR3 DNA: TGTGCCAGCAGCGTCAGGGCCTTCACAGATACGCAGTATTTT.

The chain carries TRBV19 and TRBJ2-2; D unresolved. The CDR3 length is 12 residues. The germline CDR1 and CDR2 sequences are LNHDA and SQIVND (reference sequence). V lost 2 bases and J lost 6, with 4 bases in between. Here the CDR3 reads CASSIRAGELFF. CDR3 coding DNA: TGTGCCAGTAGTATACGGGCCGGGGAGCTGTTTTTT. The complete variable domain, with remaining parts taken from reference TRBV19 and TRBJ2-2, reads DGGITQSPKYLFRKEGQNVTLSCEQNLNHDAMYWYRQDPGQGLRLIYYSQIVNDFQKGDIAEGYSVSREKKESFPLTVTSAQKNPTAFYLCASSIRAGELFFGEGSRLTVL.